This TCR beta chain comes out of a study of cytomegalovirus exposure and HLA in healthy donors. The donors were part of the roughly 120-subject validation cohort, which stood apart from the roughly 640-subject first cohort. Study-wide results and caveats: Cytomegalovirus association was assigned to approximately 160 TCR beta chains. Among the CMV-associated chains, a few were confirmed in vitro as specific for CMV antigens.

Note on this clone: What it binds is unknown.

Profiled with immunoSEQ multiplex PCR; TCRdb holds only in-frame clones, not every one. The top ten hold 6.5% to 9.5% of the sample, which has roughly 45,000 clones, 90% to 95% seen once. Germline CDR1 reads SGHRS; CDR2 reads YFSETQ. The CDR3 contains 15 residues. Trimming removed 1 base from V and 10 bases from J; junction bases left unmatched: 9. The source material was PBMCs. V usage is TRBV5-1 and J usage is TRBJ2-1; 9 bases agree with TRBD2. The clonotype originates from a woman between 18 and 30 years old in good health and CMV-seropositive. The CDR3 DNA reads as TGCGCCAGCAGCTTGTTAGCGCGGGAGGGCCACGAGCAGTTCTTC. Its protein product is CASSLLAREGHEQFF. Looking up the rest from reference TRBV5-1 and TRBJ2-1 gives the full variable domain: KAGVTQTPRYLIKTRGQQVTLSCSPISGHRSVSWYQQTPGQGLQFLFEYFSETQRNKGNFPGRFSGRQFSNSRSEMNVSTLELGDSALYLCASSLLAREGHEQFFGPGTRLTVL.